The 21 T cell receptor beta chains below come from one sample, sequenced in a study of cytomegalovirus exposure and HLA in healthy donors. PCR was performed using 60 Vbeta and 13 Jbeta primers. Here immunoSEQ multiplex PCR was the method, and the copy in TCRdb shows in-frame clones only, minus some. The data hold over 55,000 clones, with 70% to 85% observed a single time. The sample consisted of PBMCs. The origin of the receptors is a man aged 40-49 years in good health and CMV-seronegative.

This clone was seen a handful of times. The J gene is TRBJ1-4, the V gene TRBV9; maybe TRBD1 (5 bases). This CDR3 spans 15 amino acids. Germline CDR1 is SGDLS and CDR2 is YYNGEE. V lost 4 bases and J lost 8, with 18 bases in between. In nucleotides, the CDR3 is TGTGCCAGCAGCTCGGGGGAGGGGTCGGGGGAAAAACTGTTTTTT. It yields the protein CASSSGEGSGEKLFF.

The chain uses TRBV5-1 and TRBJ2-1; D may be TRBD1 (6 bases). V was cut by 5 bases and J by 2 bases, with 11 bases left in between. This CDR3 region has 14 residues. Per germline, CDR1 SGHRS and CDR2 YFSETQ. Here the CDR3 reads CASSVQGTYNEQFF. The CDR3 DNA sequence: TGCGCCAGCAGTGTCCAGGGGACCTACAATGAGCAGTTCTTC.

This chain joins TRBV19 and TRBJ1-6, with TRBD1 matching over 7 bases. This CDR3 has 12 residues. The V segment lost 9 bases and the J segment 10 bases; nucleotides outside the gene matches: 6. Germline assignment: CDR1 LNHDA and CDR2 SQIVND (reference sequence). The CDR3 nucleotides are TGTGCCAGCGGGGACAGCTTATCACCCCTCCACTTT. It codes for CASGDSLSPLHF.

J is TRBJ1-2 and V is TRBV11-2, with D perhaps matching TRBD1 (5 bases). The CDR3 is made up of 13 amino acids. Trimming cost V 5 bases and J 5 bases, with 12 bases left between them. CDR1 SGHAT and CDR2 FQNNGV come from the germline V gene. CDR3 in DNA: TGTGCCAGCAGCACACTCAGGGAATATGGCTACACCTTC. Protein: CASSTLREYGYTF.

This rearrangement joins TRBV28 to TRBJ2-5; perhaps TRBD1 as D (6 bases). The CDR3 consists of 13 residues. Germline CDR1 is MDHEN and CDR2 is SYDVKM. The V end was cut by 8 bases, the J end by 5 bases, with 15 bases between. The CDR3 DNA follows: TGTGCCAGCGGAACAGGGTCCCAGGAGACCCAGTACTTC. Its translation: CASGTGSQETQYF.

V is TRBV5-1 and J is TRBJ2-5; perhaps TRBD2 as D (6 bases). Germline loops: CDR1 SGHRS, CDR2 YFSETQ. CDR3 length equals 14 residues. Trimming took off 4 bases at V and 4 bases at J, with 14 bases between the two ends. The CDR3 is CASSQEEGTETQYF. CDR3 bases: TGCGCCAGCAGCCAAGAGGAGGGAACAGAGACCCAGTACTTC.

This clone was detected only a few times. The chain joins TRBV6-5 to TRBJ2-5; D call uncertain. This CDR3 has 14 residues. Trimming removed 0 bases at V and 3 bases at J, with 8 bases between. Germline V gene data show CDR1 as MNHEY and CDR2 as SVGAGI. The CDR3 bases are TGTGCCAGCAGTTACTCCAATCGGGAAGAGACCCAGTACTTC. It specifies CASSYSNREETQYF.

The chain uses TRBV5-1 and TRBJ2-5, with a possible D match to TRBD2 (6 bases). The CDR3 is 16 amino acids. Germline CDR1 and CDR2: SGHRS and YFSETQ. Trimming stripped 0 bases from V and 2 bases from J, with 14 bases between. CDR3 DNA sequence: TGCGCCAGCAGCTTGGGAGTCGGGGGTCATCAAGAGACCCAGTACTTC. Residues: CASSLGVGGHQETQYF.

This rearrangement joins TRBV7-2 to TRBJ1-6; 8 nucleotides align to TRBD1. The J segment lost 8 bases and the V segment lost 4 bases, leaving 7 bases of the junction unmatched. Looked up from germline, CDR1 is SGHTA and CDR2 is FQGNSA. The CDR3 length is 15 residues. This CDR3 reads CASSWDRQNDSPLHF. The CDR3, as DNA: TGTGCCAGCAGCTGGGACAGGCAGAATGATTCACCCCTCCACTTT.

V and J are TRBV6-5 and TRBJ2-3; D is perhaps TRBD2 (5 bases). The CDR3 loop spans 16 amino acids. CDR1 is MNHEY, CDR2 SVGAGI, per germline. V was cut by 0 bases and J by 4 bases, with 14 bases left in between. The CDR3 is CASSYSRAHMADTQYF. Written as DNA, the CDR3 is TGTGCCAGCAGTTACTCGAGGGCCCACATGGCAGATACGCAGTATTTT.

V and J are TRBV5-6 and TRBJ2-5; 13 bases map to TRBD2. The germline CDR1 and CDR2 sequences are SGHDT and YYEEEE. This CDR3 spans 16 amino acids. V dropped 4 bases and J dropped 5; count of bases not matched to a gene: 8. CDR3 nucleotide sequence: TGTGCCAGCAGCGTACTAGCGGGGGGGCGGTGGGAGACCCAGTACTTC. As protein: CASSVLAGGRWETQYF.

The V gene is TRBV11-3, the J gene TRBJ2-7, with a possible D match to TRBD2 (6 bases). There are 14 residues in the CDR3. V gave up 2 bases and J gave up 4 bases, with 12 bases separating them. Germline V gene sequence: CDR1 SGHNT, CDR2 YENEEA. The CDR3 loop reads CASSLRGGLYEQYF. The CDR3 DNA is TGTGCCAGCAGCTTAAGGGGAGGACTTTACGAGCAGTACTTC.

The rearrangement uses TRBV5-4 and TRBJ2-5; perhaps TRBD1 as D (5 bases). The CDR3 runs 13 residues. Germline-derived CDR1 and CDR2 are SGHNT and YYREEE (reference sequence). Between the trimmed V and J ends, which lost 2 bases and 4 bases, there was a span of 9 bases. The CDR3 nucleotides are TGTGCCAGCAGCTTTGACAGACTAGAGACCCAGTACTTC. As protein: CASSFDRLETQYF.

The chain couples TRBV7-2 to TRBJ1-1; tentative D call: TRBD1 (5 bases). The V and J ends lost 5 bases and 0 bases respectively, with 22 bases between them. Looked up from germline, CDR1 is SGHTA and CDR2 is FQGNSA. The length of the CDR3 is 18 residues. CDR3 DNA sequence: TGTGCCAGCAGCAAAGATGGGGGGGTCGTTGGTTTGAACACTGAAGCTTTCTTT. This sequence encodes CASSKDGGVVGLNTEAFF.

The chain joins TRBV5-1 to TRBJ2-7, with unresolved D. The CDR3 is made up of 14 amino acids. The V gene's germline CDR1 is SGHRS and CDR2 YFSETQ. The ends were cut back, 5 bases at V and 0 bases at J, with 12 bases in the middle. The CDR3, as DNA: TGCGCCAGCAGGTTAGACACGAACTCCTACGAGCAGTACTTC. Translated: CASRLDTNSYEQYF.

V gene TRBV5-1 combines with J gene TRBJ1-1, with TRBD1 as a possible D gene (6 bases). V lost 4 bases and J 6 bases, leaving 10 bases between the germline ends. Germline V CDR1 and CDR2: SGHRS, YFSETQ. This CDR3 is 12 amino acids long. CDR3 nucleotides: TGCGCCAGCAGCGATACAGGGCCTGAAGCTTTCTTT. It encodes CASSDTGPEAFF.

This rearrangement joins TRBV7-2 to TRBJ2-1; D is ambiguous. The CDR3 is made up of 13 amino acids. CDR1 SGHTA and CDR2 FQGNSA come from the germline V gene. The V and J ends lost 5 bases and 6 bases respectively, with 11 bases between them. The DNA for the CDR3 is TGTGCCAGCAGCCTCACTTGGTCCAATGAGCAGTTCTTC. This gives the protein CASSLTWSNEQFF.

This chain joins TRBV7-8 and TRBJ1-3; D remains ambiguous. V lost 0 bases and J lost 0, with 9 bases in between. This CDR3 is built from 16 residues. Germline values: CDR1 SGHVS, CDR2 FQNEAQ. The CDR3 DNA reads as TGTGCCAGCAGCTTAGCCCCCTCGGGCTCTGGAAACACCATATATTTT. Its translation: CASSLAPSGSGNTIYF.

This rearrangement joins TRBV7-2 to TRBJ2-5; 7 bases agree with TRBD2. The length of the CDR3 is 15 residues. V lost 1 base, J lost 3 bases, and 5 bases stayed unmatched. Germline CDR1 SGHTA, CDR2 FQGNSA. The CDR3 DNA reads as TGTGCCAGCAGCTTAGTGGGGAGGGGAGAAGAGACCCAGTACTTC. It translates to CASSLVGRGEETQYF.

The CDR3 spells CASSPRTGLGNTEAFF. The CDR3 coding sequence is TGTGCCAGCAGCCCGAGGACAGGGTTAGGGAACACTGAAGCTTTCTTT. The chain couples TRBV9 to TRBJ1-1; 8 bases fit TRBD1. The CDR3 loop spans 16 amino acids. The germline CDR1 and CDR2 sequences are SGDLS and YYNGEE. V trimming: 4 bases; J trimming: 1 base; junction bases outside the gene matches: 9.

The chain joins TRBV9 to TRBJ1-2, with D possibly matching TRBD1 (5 bases). Per germline, CDR1 SGDLS and CDR2 YYNGEE. V lost 4 bases and J lost 6, with 16 bases in between. The CDR3 is 14 residues long. The CDR3 is CASSLGTTTNGYTF. The CDR3 nucleotides are TGTGCCAGCAGCTTGGGGACTACGACAAATGGCTACACCTTC.